A single sample is the source of the 17 T cell receptor beta chains below, sequenced in a study of blood T cell repertoires in COVID-19. The repertoire was sequenced with immunoSEQ multiplex PCR; TCRdb's copy has only in-frame clones and lacks some. This sample has over 200,000 clones, with 75% to 90% found just once. Sequencing input: PBMCs or T cells enriched from blood (not recorded which). The receptor source for this set is a woman between 25 and 40 years old who had been exposed to COVID-19.

The V call is TRBV7-3, the J call TRBJ1-3, with 9 bases matching TRBD1. V trimming: 4 bases; J trimming: 3 bases; junction bases outside the gene matches: 16. The CDR3 runs to 19 residues. Germline V lookup: CDR1 SGHTA, CDR2 FQGTGA. The CDR3: CASSSKNARDREVGNTIYF. The CDR3 DNA reads as TGTGCCAGCAGCTCAAAAAATGCTAGGGACAGGGAAGTTGGAAACACCATATATTTT.

This chain joins TRBV12-3 or TRBV12-4 and TRBJ2-5; 9 nucleotides agree with TRBD2. CDR3 length equals 13 residues. V dropped 8 bases and J dropped 2; count of bases not matched to a gene: 3. The CDR3 sequence is CASGLAPQETQYF. The CDR3 nucleotides are TGTGCCAGCGGACTAGCGCCGCAAGAGACCCAGTACTTC.

The V and J genes are TRBV18 and TRBJ2-7; possibly TRBD2 for D (6 bases). V was clipped by 6 bases and J by 4 bases, with 10 bases between them. The CDR3 is made up of 12 amino acids. CDR1 is KGHSH, CDR2 LQKENI, per germline. As DNA, the CDR3 is TGTGCCAGCTCGGACGGGAGATACGAGCAGTACTTC. As protein: CASSDGRYEQYF.

The chain couples TRBV9 to TRBJ1-1, with 10 bases fitting TRBD1. Looked up from germline, CDR1 is SGDLS and CDR2 is YYNGEE. V dropped 3 bases and J dropped 11; count of bases not matched to a gene: 13. The length of the CDR3 is 15 residues. The CDR3, as DNA: TGTGCCAGCAGCGGAGGAGGGACAGGGGTGCAGAGGGCTTTCTTT. Encoded protein: CASSGGGTGVQRAFF.

The chain combines TRBV19 with TRBJ2-2; possibly TRBD1 for D (7 bases). The V end was cut by 3 bases, the J end by 4 bases, with 15 bases between. Germline CDR1 reads LNHDA; CDR2 reads SQIVND (reference sequence). The CDR3 is 16 residues long. The CDR3 coding sequence is TGTGCCAGTAGTATTAGGGGCGGGACAGTCACCGGGGAGCTGTTTTTT. Its protein product is CASSIRGGTVTGELFF.

V usage is TRBV30 and J usage is TRBJ2-3, with TRBD2 matching 9 bases. Germline lookup yields CDR1 GTSNPN and CDR2 SVGIG (reference sequence). The length of the CDR3 is 21 residues. The V gene end was trimmed by 4 bases and the J gene end by 1 base; junction bases not matched to a gene: 24. CDR3 in amino acids: CAWNGVGTPSGRPGGTDTQYF. The CDR3 coding sequence is TGTGCCTGGAATGGAGTTGGTACGCCCAGCGGGAGGCCAGGGGGCACAGATACGCAGTATTTT.

This clone was seen a single time. The J gene is TRBJ2-4, the V gene TRBV10-3, with 7 bases fitting TRBD2. J lost 5 bases, V lost 6 bases, and 7 bases had no gene match. From germline, CDR1 is ENHRY and CDR2 SYGVKD. The CDR3 sequence is 14 residues long. The CDR3 DNA follows: TGTGCCATCAGCGAGGCTAGCGGCCAAAACATTCAGTACTTC. Protein sequence: CAISEASGQNIQYF.

About this clone: This CDR3 is also generated by other DNA sequences in the sample. This chain uses TRBV6-5 with TRBJ1-1, with D possibly TRBD1 on 5 matching bases. The length of the CDR3 is 14 residues. The V end was cut by 2 bases, the J end by 0 bases, with 7 bases between. The germline gives CDR1 MNHEY, CDR2 SVGAGI. The CDR3 spells CASSYGAVNTEAFF. The DNA of the CDR3 is TGTGCCAGCAGTTACGGGGCGGTGAACACTGAAGCTTTCTTT.

This chain uses TRBV30 with TRBJ2-7, with TRBD1 identical over 8 bases. The J segment lost 0 bases and the V segment lost 5 bases, leaving 6 bases of the junction unmatched. Germline V gene lookup returns CDR1 GTSNPN and CDR2 SVGIG (reference sequence). CDR3 length equals 14 residues. Here the CDR3 reads CAWSGQEGSYEQYF. DNA of the CDR3: TGTGCCTGGTCGGGACAGGAAGGCTCCTACGAGCAGTACTTC.

This clone was counted a single time. The genes are TRBV5-1 and TRBJ2-5; 11 positions agree with TRBD2. V was pared by 4 bases and J by 0 bases, with 8 bases of the junction left unmatched. CDR1 is SGHRS, CDR2 YFSETQ, per germline. The CDR3 has 17 amino acids. The CDR3 region is CASSPGLAVTYQETQYF. In nucleotides, the CDR3 is TGCGCCAGCAGCCCGGGACTAGCGGTTACGTACCAAGAGACCCAGTACTTC.

V and J are TRBV30 and TRBJ1-6; 12 bases map to TRBD1. The CDR3 has 13 residues. The J segment lost 10 bases and the V segment lost 3 bases, leaving 1 base of the junction unmatched. The germline gives CDR1 GTSNPN, CDR2 SVGIG (reference sequence). Written as DNA, the CDR3 is TGTGCCTGGAGGGGACAGGGGGCCTCACCCCTCCACTTT. Protein sequence: CAWRGQGASPLHF.

This rearrangement joins TRBV7-9 to TRBJ2-7; 12 bases map to TRBD1. V shed 5 bases, J shed 6 bases, and the junction held 8 bases outside the gene matches. Per germline, CDR1 SEHNR and CDR2 FQNEAQ (reference sequence). The CDR3 runs 15 residues. CDR3 region: CASSISGQGASEQYF. DNA of the CDR3: TGTGCCAGCAGCATATCGGGACAGGGGGCCAGCGAGCAGTACTTC.

This clone turned up a few times. The V call is TRBV27, the J call TRBJ1-5; maybe TRBD1 (6 bases). This CDR3 is built from 14 residues. The germline V gene has CDR1 MNHEY and CDR2 SMNVEV (reference sequence). With 2 bases removed from V and 3 bases from J, the gap between germline ends came to 8 bases. The CDR3 region is CASSLGGINQPQHF. CDR3 nucleotides: TGTGCCAGCAGTTTAGGGGGCATCAATCAGCCCCAGCATTTT.

V is TRBV27 and J is TRBJ2-7, with TRBD1 matching over 7 bases. Germline-derived CDR1 and CDR2 are MNHEY and SMNVEV (reference sequence). The CDR3 is made up of 13 amino acids. V shed 6 bases and J 2 bases; nucleotides not matched to a gene: 4. The CDR3 DNA is TGTGCCAGCAGCCGGACAGGCCCCTACGAGCAGTACTTC. Its translation is CASSRTGPYEQYF.

The V call is TRBV28, the J call TRBJ2-4; the match to TRBD1 covers 9 bases. V lost 4 bases, J lost 8 bases, and 6 bases stayed unmatched. The CDR3 consists of 14 residues. Germline V lookup: CDR1 MDHEN, CDR2 SYDVKM. CDR3 sequence reads: CASSSPGQGYIQYF. CDR3 coding DNA: TGTGCCAGCAGTTCGCCGGGACAGGGATACATTCAGTACTTC.

Ten or more counts support this clone. This chain connects TRBV5-6 to TRBJ2-7; tentative D call: TRBD2 (6 bases). This CDR3 region has 15 residues. Germline lookup yields CDR1 SGHDT and CDR2 YYEEEE. V gave up 2 bases and J gave up 4 bases, with 16 bases separating them. The CDR3 loop is CASSFKRGGIYEQYF. The CDR3 DNA sequence: TGTGCCAGCAGCTTCAAGAGAGGAGGGATTTACGAGCAGTACTTC. The full variable domain, rest sourced from reference TRBV5-6 and TRBJ2-7, is DAGVTQSPTHLIKTRGQQVTLRCSPKSGHDTVSWYQQALGQGPQFIFQYYEEEERQRGNFPDRFSGHQFPNYSSELNVNALLLGDSALYLCASSFKRGGIYEQYFGPGTRLTVT.

The chain joins TRBV11-2 to TRBJ2-1; 9 bases match TRBD2. J gave up 8 bases and V 5 bases, and 13 bases lay outside the gene matches. There are 16 residues in the CDR3. Per the germline V gene, CDR1 is SGHAT and CDR2 is FQNNGV. CDR3 nucleotide sequence: TGTGCCAGCAGCCCCAGGGAACTAGCGGGTTTCGATGAGCAGTTCTTC. Its protein is CASSPRELAGFDEQFF.